This TCR beta chain emerged from a study of shared clonotypes between healthy human individuals. Points from the study as a whole: What rarefaction showed was incomplete sorted-subset sequencing despite large depth.

This CDR3 is 14 amino acids long. With 0 bases removed from V and 5 bases from J, the gap between germline ends came to 7 bases. The germline CDR1 and CDR2 sequences are SGHAT and FQNNGV. With regard to this clone: The antigen remains unidentified.

The assay was immunoSEQ multiplex PCR, and TCRdb's table has in-frame clones only and misses some. Of about 2.4 million clones listed, over 85% are singletons. There were only Caucasian adults among the donors, and all lived in Nashville, Tennessee. The source material was naive CD4+ T cells from PBMCs. Subset reported: CD45RA+ positively selected. The source is a man between 18 and 29 years old in good health. Some clones in this sample may be carry-over from other donors' samples. J is TRBJ1-4 and V is TRBV11-2; D unclear. CDR3 coding DNA: TGTGCCAGCAGCTTAGATCCCGGAAATGAAAAACTGTTTTTT. Its protein is CASSLDPGNEKLFF.